This entry concerns a single TCR beta chain. Its antigen is not known. This sample is drawn from a study of beta chain features in type 1 diabetes. Study as a whole: The patients were much like the healthy donors in age, gender and cell yields. In all, approximately 100,000,000 sorted cells from all samples were analyzed.

Expressed TCRB transcripts were sequenced after all isolated RNA was converted to cDNA. Generated by immunoSEQ multiplex PCR, the TCRdb table keeps only in-frame clones and is missing some. This table has around 430,000 clones, roughly 31% appearing once. V was clipped by 0 bases and J by 8 bases, with 8 bases between them. The germline V gene has CDR1 LGHNA and CDR2 YSLEER. The CDR3 is 13 residues long. Study-level points and caveats: Fewer insertions but more deletions were seen at VDJ junctions in type 1 diabetes patients. Within the patient group, naive, central memory and Treg TCRB repertoires appeared more similar to each other than within healthy donors.

This sequence was found in a young man in good health. The sequenced material came from naive CD4+ T cells from blood. The V and J genes are TRBV4-3 and TRBJ2-1, with D unresolved. The CDR3 DNA reads TGCGCCAGCAGCCAAGAGACGTTGGATGAGCAGTTCTTC. It encodes CASSQETLDEQFF.